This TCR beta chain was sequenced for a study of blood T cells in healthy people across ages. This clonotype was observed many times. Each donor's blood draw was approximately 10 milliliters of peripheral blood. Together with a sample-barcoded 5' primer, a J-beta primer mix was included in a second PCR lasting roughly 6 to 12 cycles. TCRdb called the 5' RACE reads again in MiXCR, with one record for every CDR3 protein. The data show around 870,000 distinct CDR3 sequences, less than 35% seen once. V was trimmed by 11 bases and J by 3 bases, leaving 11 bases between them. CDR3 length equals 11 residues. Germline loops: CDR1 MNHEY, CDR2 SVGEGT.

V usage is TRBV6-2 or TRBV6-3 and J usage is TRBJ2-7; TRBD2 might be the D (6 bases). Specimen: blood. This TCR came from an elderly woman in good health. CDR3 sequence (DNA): TGTGCCTCCGGGCGGGGCTACGAGCAGTACTTC. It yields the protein CASGRGYEQYF.